Listed below are T cell receptor beta chains from one sample, sequenced in a study of identical twins. TCRdb reprocessed the 5' RACE reads via MiXCR and lists one record per CDR3 protein. The sample has a few hundred thousand distinct CDR3 sequences; 9.6% are singletons. This sample also belongs to another study, concerning yellow fever vaccine responses in identical twins.

Sample: PBMCs. All receptors come from a woman under 30 in good health. Each CDR3 is given with its conserved first and last residue. The D gene is left open where the match is weak. Clone sizes are given selectively: once, few, many, or a class where the clone is expanded.

TRBJ2-5 - few TRBV11-2 TGTGCCAGCAGCTGGGGACTTCGGGACACCTATGGGAAGACCCAGTACTTC CASSWGLRDTYGKTQYF
TRBJ2-1 TRBD2 many TRBV4-2 TGTGCCAGCAGCCAAGATTTGGGTAGCGGGGTCCGTGGCTCCTACAATGAGCAGTTCTTC CASSQDLGSGVRGSYNEQFF
TRBJ1-2 - few TRBV12-3/TRBV12-4 TGTGCCAGCAGTTTGAGACCAGCCTATGGCTACACCTTC CASSLRPAYGYTF
TRBJ2-7 - - TRBV4-3 TGCGCCAGCAGCCAAGGCAGGGTTAGCTCCTACGAGCAGTACTTC CASSQGRVSSYEQYF
TRBJ2-5 - many TRBV20-1 TGCAGTGGCTCGGGGTTGGAGACCCAGTACTTC CSGSGLETQYF
TRBJ2-2 TRBD1 few TRBV12-3/TRBV12-4 TGTGCCAGCAGCGGGACAGGGGGCATCACCGGGGAGCTGTTTTTT CASSGTGGITGELFF
TRBJ2-7 TRBD2 - TRBV5-1 TGCGCCAGCAGCGCAGACCTAGCGGGAGGGAACTACGAGCAGTACTTC CASSADLAGGNYEQYF
TRBJ1-1 - - TRBV20-1 TGCAGTGCTAGACCCCTGGGAAACACTGAAGCTTTCTTT CSARPLGNTEAFF
TRBJ2-7 TRBD2 - TRBV20-1 TGCATCCACGGGGGGAGCTCCTACGAGCAGTACTTC CIHGGSSYEQYF
TRBJ2-1 TRBD2 - TRBV6-1 TGTGCCAGCAGAAGTATAGCGGGGGGGCCTAGTGAGCAGTTCTTC CASRSIAGGPSEQFF
TRBJ2-1 - - TRBV29-1 TGCAGCGGAACCCCTAGGGGGGGGCGGCAGTTCTTC CSGTPRGGRQFF
TRBJ2-6 TRBD1 few TRBV29-1 TGCAGCGTTGATCAGGGGGCTGGGGCCAACGTCCTGACTTTC CSVDQGAGANVLTF
TRBJ2-6 - few TRBV7-2 TGTGCCAGCAGCTTAGGTGTCAGACCCGCCGGGGCCAACGTCCTGACTTTC CASSLGVRPAGANVLTF
TRBJ1-1 - few TRBV7-3 TGTGCCAGCAGCCTAAGGGCCGGGAACCAATCCCCTTTCTTT CASSLRAGNQSPFF
TRBJ2-3 - few TRBV12-3/TRBV12-4 TGTGCCAGCAGTTCGTCCCGCGTTACGCAGTATTTT CASSSSRVTQYF
TRBJ2-7 - - TRBV12-3/TRBV12-4 TGTGCCAGCAGTTTGTCAGGGGGACTCCGCTCCTACGAGCGGTACTTC CASSLSGGLRSYERYF
TRBJ2-3 TRBD2 few TRBV7-3 TGTGCCAGCAGCGAGCCTAGCGGGGGGGCACTAGATACGCAGTATTTT CASSEPSGGALDTQYF
TRBJ1-2 - few TRBV24-1 TGTGCCACCGCGGACAGCTATGGCTACACCTTC CATADSYGYTF
TRBJ2-1 - - TRBV7-2 TGTGCCAGCAGCCTCCTGTGGCAGTTCTTC CASSLLWQFF
TRBJ1-2 TRBD1 many TRBV12-3/TRBV12-4 TGTGCCAGCAGCCTTCAGGGGGCGCTTGGTTATGGCTACACCTTC CASSLQGALGYGYTF
TRBJ1-5 - many TRBV7-2 TGTGCCAGCAGCTACTTGGCGGGGGGCAATCAGCCCCAGCATTTT CASSYLAGGNQPQHF
TRBJ2-1 - few TRBV28 TGTGCCAGCAGAAGGGCAGGTTCTTACAATGAGCAGTTCTTC CASRRAGSYNEQFF
TRBJ2-5 - many TRBV5-5 TGTGCCAGCAGCTCCAGCTTGGGGTCCCAAGAGACCCAGTACTTC CASSSSLGSQETQYF
TRBJ2-2 - few TRBV10-3 TGTGCCATCAGAGAAACGGGACAATCCGGGGAGCTGTTTTTT CAIRETGQSGELFF
TRBJ1-1 - - TRBV6-1 TGTGCCAGCACCAAAACGAGATGGGACACTGAAGCTTTCTTT CASTKTRWDTEAFF
TRBJ1-2 - many TRBV29-1 TGCAGCGTTGAAAAAGGGGTTGCTGGCTACACCTTC CSVEKGVAGYTF
TRBJ2-1 TRBD2 many TRBV7-2 TGTGCCAGCAGCTCCAGACTAGCGGGAGCGGGGAATGAGCAGTTCTTC CASSSRLAGAGNEQFF
TRBJ2-1 TRBD1 - TRBV2 TGTGCCAGCAGCTACGGACAGGGCGGGAATGAGCAGTTCTTC CASSYGQGGNEQFF
TRBJ2-5 - once TRBV4-2 TGTGCCAGCAGCCAAGAATTGGGCTGGGGGGAGACCCAGTACTTC CASSQELGWGETQYF
TRBJ2-1 TRBD2 - TRBV2 TGTGCCAGCAGGATAGCGGGGGGGGACATAAATGAGCAGTTCTTC CASRIAGGDINEQFF
TRBJ2-7 - few TRBV29-1 TGCAGCGTTGAGGGACTTAACTACGAGCAGTACTTC CSVEGLNYEQYF
TRBJ1-2 - - TRBV27 TGTGCCAGCAGTTTCTCGACAGCCTCTTATGGCTACACCTTC CASSFSTASYGYTF
TRBJ1-1 TRBD1 - TRBV29-1 TGCAGCGACGCCGACAGGGACAACACTGAAGCTTTCTTT CSDADRDNTEAFF
TRBJ2-5 - many TRBV29-1 TGCAGCGTTGAAGGCGGGTCCGGATACCAAGAGACCCAGTACTTC CSVEGGSGYQETQYF
TRBJ2-1 - - TRBV5-1 TGCGCCAGCAGCTTAGGACAGATCTACAATGAGCAGTTCTTC CASSLGQIYNEQFF
TRBJ2-5 TRBD2 - TRBV4-3 TGCGCCAGCAGCCAAGGGACTAGCGGGATGGAGACCCAGTACTTC CASSQGTSGMETQYF
TRBJ2-7 - few TRBV7-2 TGTGCCAGCAGCCGAACAAGGGACTACGAGCAGTACTTC CASSRTRDYEQYF
TRBJ1-5 TRBD1 few TRBV20-1 TGCAGTGCTAGTGGGACCGGACAGGCTTTTCCCCAGCATTTT CSASGTGQAFPQHF
TRBJ2-3 - many TRBV7-2 TGTGCCAGCAGTTTGGGTGTCGATACGCAGTATTTT CASSLGVDTQYF
TRBJ2-5 TRBD2 few TRBV20-1 TGCAGTGGCGGCCCCCTAGCGGTGACCCAGTACTTC CSGGPLAVTQYF
TRBJ2-1 TRBD2 many TRBV5-1 TGCGCCAGCAGCTTCGGTGGGACTAGCACCGATGAGCAGTTCTTC CASSFGGTSTDEQFF
TRBJ1-2 - many TRBV20-1 TGCAGTGCTAGGGCGCTGTTAATGTGGGGGACCTATGGCTACACCTTC CSARALLMWGTYGYTF
TRBJ2-7 TRBD1 - TRBV7-2 TGTGCCAGCAGCTTAGGAGGGGACAGGGCCCGACTTATTTTC CASSLGGDRARLIF
TRBJ2-7 TRBD1 - TRBV4-2 TGTGCCAGCAGCCGAGGACAGGGCGGACACGAGCAGTACTTC CASSRGQGGHEQYF
TRBJ2-3 TRBD2 - TRBV12-3/TRBV12-4 TGTGCCAGCAGTCCCGGGACTAGCGAAAGCACAGATACGCAGTATTTT CASSPGTSESTDTQYF
TRBJ2-1 - many TRBV24-1 TGTGCCACCAGTGACCCGGGACCTTACTACAATGAGCAGTTCTTC CATSDPGPYYNEQFF
TRBJ2-7 TRBD1 - TRBV6-5 TGTGCCAGCAGTTCTGCCGGGACAGGGGGTTCTAGCGAGCAGTACTTC CASSSAGTGGSSEQYF
TRBJ2-1 - - TRBV7-2 TGTGCCAGCAGCTTAGGGAGAAATACTGAGCAGTTCTTC CASSLGRNTEQFF
TRBJ2-1 - - TRBV4-2 TGTGCCAGCAGCCAAGGAGAACTAGGAGACAATGAGCAGTTCTTC CASSQGELGDNEQFF
TRBJ1-2 TRBD1 - TRBV20-1 TGCAGTGCTAGAGTCCTACAGGGGGTTGGCGGCTACACCTTC CSARVLQGVGGYTF
TRBJ1-1 TRBD1 many TRBV15 TGTGCCACCAGCAGAGGAACAGGGGGCAGAGGCACTGAAGCTTTCTTT CATSRGTGGRGTEAFF
TRBJ2-5 - few TRBV6-1 TGTGCCAGCAGTGAGGTACAGGGAGGGCAAGAGACCCAGTACTTC CASSEVQGGQETQYF
TRBJ2-5 - few TRBV5-1 TGCGCCAGCAGCTCACAGTCAAGGGGGTCTCAAGAGACCCAGTACTTC CASSSQSRGSQETQYF